These T cell receptor beta chains were read from a single sample in a study of CD8 T cell repertoires and HIV-1 epitope variants. Measured with immunoSEQ multiplex PCR; TCRdb has only the in-frame clones, and not every one. The sample records tens of thousands of clones, roughly 81% being singletons. Specimen: uncultured baseline CD8+ T cells from peripheral blood mononuclear cells (PBMCs). These receptors came from a male donor with HIV. CDR3s include the opening cysteine and the closing phenylalanine or tryptophan. Fields, in order: J gene, D gene, V gene, clone size, CDR3 protein, CDR3 DNA. The D gene is left open where the match is weak. A clone size is listed for some rows: how often the clone was seen (once, few, many), or a class if it is expanded.

j_gene: TRBJ2-3
d_gene: TRBD2
v_gene: TRBV9
abundance: NA
CDR3aa: CASSVGLLAGTDTQYF
CDR3nt: TGTGCCAGCAGCGTAGGTCTCCTAGCGGGCACAGATACGCAGTATTTT

j_gene: TRBJ2-1
d_gene: TRBD1
v_gene: TRBV6-5
abundance: NA
CDR3aa: CASSAPGTGNNEQFF
CDR3nt: TGTGCCAGCAGTGCGCCCGGGACAGGGAACAATGAGCAGTTCTTC

j_gene: TRBJ2-2
d_gene: TRBD1
v_gene: TRBV29-1
abundance: NA
CDR3aa: CSVEGDRGAGELFF
CDR3nt: TGCAGCGTTGAAGGAGACAGGGGGGCCGGGGAGCTGTTTTTT

j_gene: TRBJ2-1
d_gene: NA
v_gene: TRBV28
abundance: few
CDR3aa: CASSFSQGNEQFF
CDR3nt: TGTGCCAGCAGTTTTTCACAAGGCAATGAGCAGTTCTTC

j_gene: TRBJ2-1
d_gene: NA
v_gene: TRBV27
abundance: NA
CDR3aa: CASSFGGYNEQFF
CDR3nt: TGTGCCAGCAGTTTTGGGGGCTACAATGAGCAGTTCTTC

j_gene: TRBJ1-1
d_gene: NA
v_gene: TRBV30
abundance: few
CDR3aa: CAWSRWGGKGTEAFF
CDR3nt: TGTGCCTGGAGCCGATGGGGAGGGAAAGGGACTGAAGCTTTCTTT

j_gene: TRBJ2-6
d_gene: NA
v_gene: TRBV28
abundance: NA
CDR3aa: CATSRLRYSSGANVLTF
CDR3nt: TGTGCCACCTCCCGGTTGCGCTATAGCTCTGGGGCCAACGTCCTGACTTTC

j_gene: TRBJ2-6
d_gene: NA
v_gene: TRBV7-6
abundance: NA
CDR3aa: CASSLGAAAGANVLTF
CDR3nt: TGTGCCAGCAGCTTAGGGGCCGCGGCTGGGGCCAACGTCCTGACTTTC

j_gene: TRBJ2-7
d_gene: TRBD2
v_gene: TRBV19
abundance: NA
CDR3aa: CASSPLGGSSYEQYF
CDR3nt: TGTGCCAGTAGTCCCCTGGGCGGGAGTTCGTACGAGCAGTACTTC

j_gene: TRBJ2-7
d_gene: NA
v_gene: TRBV5-1
abundance: NA
CDR3aa: CASSFSYEQYF
CDR3nt: TGCGCCAGCAGCTTTTCCTACGAGCAGTACTTC

j_gene: TRBJ1-5
d_gene: TRBD1
v_gene: TRBV28
abundance: NA
CDR3aa: CASSLPTGGGQPQHF
CDR3nt: TGTGCCAGCAGTTTACCCACAGGGGGCGGACAGCCCCAGCATTTT

j_gene: TRBJ2-1
d_gene: NA
v_gene: TRBV5-5
abundance: NA
CDR3aa: CASILYNEQFF
CDR3nt: TGTGCCAGCATCTTGTACAATGAGCAGTTCTTC

j_gene: TRBJ1-2
d_gene: TRBD1
v_gene: TRBV18
abundance: few
CDR3aa: CASSPTGTGPDYGYTF
CDR3nt: TGTGCCAGCTCGCCGACCGGGACAGGTCCTGACTATGGCTACACCTTC

j_gene: TRBJ2-7
d_gene: NA
v_gene: TRBV7-2
abundance: once
CDR3aa: CASSNAAHEQYF
CDR3nt: TGTGCCAGCAGCAACGCGGCCCACGAGCAGTACTTC

j_gene: TRBJ2-3
d_gene: NA
v_gene: TRBV5-1
abundance: NA
CDR3aa: CASSNLADTDTQYF
CDR3nt: TGCGCCAGCAGCAATCTGGCGGACACAGATACGCAGTATTTT

j_gene: TRBJ1-2
d_gene: TRBD1
v_gene: TRBV28
abundance: NA
CDR3aa: CASSLTRTGRAYGYTF
CDR3nt: TGTGCCAGCAGCCTTACCCGGACAGGGCGAGCATATGGCTACACCTTC

j_gene: TRBJ1-1
d_gene: NA
v_gene: TRBV2
abundance: NA
CDR3aa: CASSVKTEAFF
CDR3nt: TGTGCCAGCAGTGTTAAGACTGAAGCTTTCTTT

j_gene: TRBJ1-5
d_gene: TRBD1
v_gene: TRBV19
abundance: NA
CDR3aa: CAGGQGNQPQHF
CDR3nt: TGTGCCGGCGGACAGGGGAATCAGCCCCAGCATTTT

j_gene: TRBJ1-1
d_gene: NA
v_gene: TRBV25-1
abundance: NA
CDR3aa: CASSERVEAFF
CDR3nt: TGTGCCAGCAGTGAACGTGTTGAAGCTTTCTTT

j_gene: TRBJ2-7
d_gene: NA
v_gene: TRBV9
abundance: NA
CDR3aa: CASSPRTHSYEQYF
CDR3nt: TGTGCCAGCAGCCCCCGGACCCACTCCTACGAGCAGTACTTC

j_gene: TRBJ1-1
d_gene: NA
v_gene: TRBV5-1
abundance: NA
CDR3aa: CASSIDRSGNTEAFF
CDR3nt: TGCGCCAGCAGCATCGACCGAAGTGGGAACACTGAAGCTTTCTTT

j_gene: TRBJ1-1
d_gene: NA
v_gene: TRBV9
abundance: few
CDR3aa: CASSAGVNTEAFF
CDR3nt: TGTGCCAGCAGCGCCGGGGTGAACACTGAAGCTTTCTTT

j_gene: TRBJ2-7
d_gene: NA
v_gene: TRBV5-1
abundance: NA
CDR3aa: CASSLATSSYEQYF
CDR3nt: TGCGCCAGCAGCTTGGCGACTTCGTCCTACGAGCAGTACTTC

j_gene: TRBJ2-5
d_gene: NA
v_gene: TRBV7-2
abundance: NA
CDR3aa: CASSLVDRVAAWETQYF
CDR3nt: TGTGCCAGCAGCTTAGTTGACCGTGTAGCGGCATGGGAGACCCAGTACTTC

j_gene: TRBJ2-3
d_gene: NA
v_gene: TRBV4-2
abundance: NA
CDR3aa: CASSLGTDTQYF
CDR3nt: TGTGCCAGCAGCCTAGGGACAGATACGCAGTATTTT

j_gene: TRBJ2-1
d_gene: NA
v_gene: TRBV19
abundance: NA
CDR3aa: CASSIIAHEQFF
CDR3nt: TGTGCCAGTAGTATCATAGCCCATGAGCAGTTCTTC

j_gene: TRBJ2-7
d_gene: TRBD1
v_gene: TRBV6-5
abundance: NA
CDR3aa: CASSYGTGPYEQYF
CDR3nt: TGTGCCAGCAGTTACGGGACAGGGCCATACGAGCAGTACTTC

j_gene: TRBJ1-3
d_gene: TRBD1
v_gene: TRBV2
abundance: few
CDR3aa: CASIEGQGPGNTIYF
CDR3nt: TGTGCCAGCATTGAGGGACAGGGGCCTGGAAACACCATATATTTT

j_gene: TRBJ1-2
d_gene: NA
v_gene: TRBV5-1
abundance: NA
CDR3aa: CASSSGQNYGYTF
CDR3nt: TGCGCCAGCAGCTCAGGACAGAACTATGGCTACACCTTC

j_gene: TRBJ2-6
d_gene: NA
v_gene: TRBV19
abundance: NA
CDR3aa: CASSIGGLNSGANVLTF
CDR3nt: TGTGCCAGTAGTATCGGGGGACTCAACTCTGGGGCCAACGTCCTGACTTTC

j_gene: TRBJ2-3
d_gene: TRBD1
v_gene: TRBV19
abundance: NA
CDR3aa: CASSIGPGGASDTQYF
CDR3nt: TGTGCCAGTAGTATTGGGCCAGGGGGCGCCTCAGATACGCAGTATTTT

j_gene: TRBJ2-3
d_gene: TRBD2
v_gene: TRBV10-1
abundance: NA
CDR3aa: CASSAGTSGTDTQYF
CDR3nt: TGCGCCAGCAGTGCCGGGACTAGCGGAACAGATACGCAGTATTTT

j_gene: TRBJ2-1
d_gene: NA
v_gene: TRBV9
abundance: once
CDR3aa: CASGDWSSYNEQFF
CDR3nt: TGTGCCAGCGGGGACTGGAGCTCCTACAATGAGCAGTTCTTC

j_gene: TRBJ2-5
d_gene: NA
v_gene: TRBV5-1
abundance: NA
CDR3aa: CASSLEGGGHGTQYF
CDR3nt: TGCGCCAGCAGCTTGGAAGGGGGAGGGCATGGGACCCAGTACTTC

j_gene: TRBJ2-1
d_gene: TRBD1
v_gene: TRBV18
abundance: once
CDR3aa: CASSPPLGGYQGNEQFF
CDR3nt: TGTGCCAGCTCACCACCACTAGGGGGCTACCAGGGCAATGAGCAGTTCTTC

j_gene: TRBJ2-7
d_gene: NA
v_gene: TRBV27
abundance: NA
CDR3aa: CASSLVGDEEQYF
CDR3nt: TGTGCCAGCAGTTTGGTAGGGGATGAGGAGCAGTACTTC

j_gene: TRBJ2-1
d_gene: NA
v_gene: TRBV19
abundance: NA
CDR3aa: CASLGGANEQFF
CDR3nt: TGTGCCAGTTTGGGGGGGGCGAATGAGCAGTTCTTC

j_gene: TRBJ2-4
d_gene: TRBD1
v_gene: TRBV10-1
abundance: NA
CDR3aa: CASSESPGQKSKNIQYF
CDR3nt: TGCGCCAGCAGTGAGTCGCCGGGACAGAAATCCAAAAACATTCAGTACTTC

j_gene: TRBJ2-1
d_gene: TRBD2
v_gene: TRBV7-2
abundance: NA
CDR3aa: CASSPGLAGGTGNEQFF
CDR3nt: TGTGCCAGCAGCCCGGGACTAGCGGGGGGCACGGGAAATGAGCAGTTCTTC

j_gene: TRBJ2-7
d_gene: TRBD2
v_gene: TRBV10-2
abundance: NA
CDR3aa: CASSEGLARNEQYF
CDR3nt: TGCGCCAGCAGCGAGGGACTAGCGAGGAACGAGCAGTACTTC

j_gene: TRBJ2-7
d_gene: NA
v_gene: TRBV11-3
abundance: NA
CDR3aa: CASSAVRGEQYF
CDR3nt: TGTGCCAGCAGCGCAGTCAGGGGCGAGCAGTACTTC

j_gene: TRBJ1-1
d_gene: NA
v_gene: TRBV30
abundance: NA
CDR3aa: CAWSVQDFHSLNTEAFF
CDR3nt: TGTGCCTGGAGTGTACAAGACTTCCACTCATTGAACACTGAAGCTTTCTTT

j_gene: TRBJ2-1
d_gene: TRBD2
v_gene: TRBV7-9
abundance: few
CDR3aa: CASSGDAGGYSYNEQFF
CDR3nt: TGTGCCAGCAGCGGAGATGCGGGAGGTTACTCCTACAATGAGCAGTTCTTC

j_gene: TRBJ2-7
d_gene: TRBD1
v_gene: TRBV27
abundance: NA
CDR3aa: CASRSTGTGGYEQYF
CDR3nt: TGTGCCAGCAGGTCCACGGGGACAGGCGGGTACGAGCAGTACTTC

j_gene: TRBJ1-2
d_gene: TRBD1
v_gene: TRBV6-1
abundance: NA
CDR3aa: CASSRQGNYGYTF
CDR3nt: TGTGCCAGCTCTAGACAGGGAAACTATGGCTACACCTTC

j_gene: TRBJ2-1
d_gene: TRBD2
v_gene: TRBV28
abundance: NA
CDR3aa: CAGSGGAYNEQFF
CDR3nt: TGTGCCGGTAGCGGGGGGGCGTACAATGAGCAGTTCTTC

j_gene: TRBJ1-6
d_gene: TRBD1
v_gene: TRBV13
abundance: NA
CDR3aa: CASSTTGTGYSPLHF
CDR3nt: TGTGCCAGCAGCACGACCGGGACAGGGTATTCACCCCTCCACTTT

j_gene: TRBJ2-5
d_gene: TRBD1
v_gene: TRBV19
abundance: few
CDR3aa: CASREVDRGPGTQYF
CDR3nt: TGTGCCAGTAGGGAAGTCGACAGGGGCCCGGGGACCCAGTACTTC

j_gene: TRBJ2-3
d_gene: NA
v_gene: TRBV5-1
abundance: NA
CDR3aa: CASSPGTPTDTQYF
CDR3nt: TGCGCCAGCAGCCCCGGGACCCCTACGGATACGCAGTATTTT

j_gene: TRBJ2-5
d_gene: NA
v_gene: TRBV7-9
abundance: NA
CDR3aa: CASSLKAGQETQYF
CDR3nt: TGTGCCAGCAGCTTAAAGGCAGGCCAAGAGACCCAGTACTTC

j_gene: TRBJ2-5
d_gene: NA
v_gene: TRBV9
abundance: NA
CDR3aa: CASSVNHQETQYF
CDR3nt: TGTGCCAGCAGCGTAAACCACCAAGAGACCCAGTACTTC

j_gene: TRBJ1-3
d_gene: NA
v_gene: TRBV6-1
abundance: NA
CDR3aa: CASSPESSGNTIYF
CDR3nt: TGTGCCAGCAGTCCTGAATCCTCTGGAAACACCATATATTTT

j_gene: TRBJ1-1
d_gene: NA
v_gene: TRBV7-6
abundance: few
CDR3aa: CASSPWVNTEAFF
CDR3nt: TGTGCCAGCAGCCCCTGGGTGAACACTGAAGCTTTCTTT

j_gene: TRBJ2-7
d_gene: TRBD2
v_gene: TRBV5-1
abundance: once
CDR3aa: CASSWGGGREQYF
CDR3nt: TGCGCCAGCAGCTGGGGCGGGGGGCGCGAGCAGTACTTC